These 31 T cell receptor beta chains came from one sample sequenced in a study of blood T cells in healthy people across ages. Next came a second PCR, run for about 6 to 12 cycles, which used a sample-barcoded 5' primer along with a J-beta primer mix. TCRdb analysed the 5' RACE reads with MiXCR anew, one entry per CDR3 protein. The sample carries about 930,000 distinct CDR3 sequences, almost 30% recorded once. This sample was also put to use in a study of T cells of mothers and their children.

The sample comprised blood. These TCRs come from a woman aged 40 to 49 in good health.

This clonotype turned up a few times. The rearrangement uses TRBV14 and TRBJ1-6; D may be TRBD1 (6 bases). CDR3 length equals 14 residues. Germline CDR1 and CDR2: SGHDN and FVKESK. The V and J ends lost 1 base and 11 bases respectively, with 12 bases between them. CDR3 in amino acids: CASSQVQGSPPLHF. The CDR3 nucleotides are TGTGCCAGCAGCCAAGTTCAGGGGTCGCCACCCCTCCACTTT.

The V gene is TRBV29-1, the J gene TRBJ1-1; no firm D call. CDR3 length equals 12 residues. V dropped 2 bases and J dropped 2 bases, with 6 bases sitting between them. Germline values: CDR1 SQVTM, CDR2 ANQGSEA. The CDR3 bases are TGCAGCGTTGAAACGTCCAACACTGAAGCTTTCTTT. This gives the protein CSVETSNTEAFF.

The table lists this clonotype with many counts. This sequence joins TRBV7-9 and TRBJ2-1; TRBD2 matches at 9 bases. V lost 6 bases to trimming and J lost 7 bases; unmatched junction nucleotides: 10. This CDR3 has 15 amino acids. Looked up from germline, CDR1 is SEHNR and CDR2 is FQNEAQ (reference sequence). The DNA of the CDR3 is TGTGCCAGCAGTTATTACGCGGGGGGGCGGAATGAGCAGTTCTTC. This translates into CASSYYAGGRNEQFF.

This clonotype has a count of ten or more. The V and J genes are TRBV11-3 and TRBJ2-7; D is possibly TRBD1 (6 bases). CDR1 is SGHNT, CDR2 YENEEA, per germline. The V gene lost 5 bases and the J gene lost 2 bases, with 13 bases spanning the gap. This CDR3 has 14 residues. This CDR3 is CASSPGTHTYEQYF. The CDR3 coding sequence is TGTGCCAGCAGCCCCGGGACACATACCTACGAGCAGTACTTC.

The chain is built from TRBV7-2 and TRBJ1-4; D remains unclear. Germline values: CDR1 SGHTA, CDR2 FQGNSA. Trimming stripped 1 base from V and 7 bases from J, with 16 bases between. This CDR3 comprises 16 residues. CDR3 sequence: CASSLGASGSGEKLFF. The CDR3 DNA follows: TGTGCCAGCAGCTTAGGGGCAAGCGGCTCGGGTGAAAAACTGTTTTTT. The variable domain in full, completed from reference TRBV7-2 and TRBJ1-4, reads GAGVSQSPSNKVTEKGKDVELRCDPISGHTALYWYRQSLGQGLEFLIYFQGNSAPDKSGLPSDRFSAERTGGSVSTLTIQRTQQEDSAVYLCASSLGASGSGEKLFFGSGTQLSVL.

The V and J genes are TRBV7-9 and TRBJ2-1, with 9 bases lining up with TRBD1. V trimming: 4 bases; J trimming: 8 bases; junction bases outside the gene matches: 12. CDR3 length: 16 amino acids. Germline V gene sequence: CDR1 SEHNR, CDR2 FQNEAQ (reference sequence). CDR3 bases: TGTGCCAGCAGCTCCAAGACAGGGGGGAGGAGGGATGAGCAGTTCTTC. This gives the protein CASSSKTGGRRDEQFF.

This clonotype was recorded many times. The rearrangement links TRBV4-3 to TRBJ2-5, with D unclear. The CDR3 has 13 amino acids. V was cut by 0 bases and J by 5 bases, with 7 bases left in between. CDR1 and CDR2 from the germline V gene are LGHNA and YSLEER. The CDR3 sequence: CASSQDYPETQYF. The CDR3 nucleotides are TGCGCCAGCAGCCAAGATTACCCCGAGACCCAGTACTTC.

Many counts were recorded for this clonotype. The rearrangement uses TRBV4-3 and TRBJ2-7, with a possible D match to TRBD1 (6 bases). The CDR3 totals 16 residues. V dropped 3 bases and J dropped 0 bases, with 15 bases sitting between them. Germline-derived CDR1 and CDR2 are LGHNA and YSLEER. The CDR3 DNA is TGCGCCAGCAGCCAGGGTACCGGGACATACTCCTACGAGCAGTACTTC. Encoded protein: CASSQGTGTYSYEQYF.

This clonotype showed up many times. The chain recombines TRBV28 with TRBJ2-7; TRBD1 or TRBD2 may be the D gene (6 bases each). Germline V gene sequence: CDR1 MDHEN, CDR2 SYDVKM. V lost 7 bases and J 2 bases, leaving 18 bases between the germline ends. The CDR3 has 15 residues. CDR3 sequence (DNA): TGTGCCAGCACTAACTTGGGGGGCGCCGCCTACGAGCAGTACTTC. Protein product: CASTNLGGAAYEQYF.

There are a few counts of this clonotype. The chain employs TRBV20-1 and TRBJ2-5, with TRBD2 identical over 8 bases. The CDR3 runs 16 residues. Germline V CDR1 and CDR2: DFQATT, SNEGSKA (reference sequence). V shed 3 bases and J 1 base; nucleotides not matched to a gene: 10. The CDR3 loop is CSASERSGAFQETQYF. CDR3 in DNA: TGCAGTGCTAGCGAGCGTAGCGGGGCCTTCCAAGAGACCCAGTACTTC.

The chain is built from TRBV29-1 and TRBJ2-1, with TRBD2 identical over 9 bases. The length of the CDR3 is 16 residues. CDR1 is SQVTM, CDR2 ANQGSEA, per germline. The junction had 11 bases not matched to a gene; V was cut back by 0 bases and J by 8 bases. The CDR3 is CSVEDGFGTSFHEQFF. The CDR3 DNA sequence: TGCAGCGTTGAAGATGGTTTTGGGACTAGCTTCCATGAGCAGTTCTTC.

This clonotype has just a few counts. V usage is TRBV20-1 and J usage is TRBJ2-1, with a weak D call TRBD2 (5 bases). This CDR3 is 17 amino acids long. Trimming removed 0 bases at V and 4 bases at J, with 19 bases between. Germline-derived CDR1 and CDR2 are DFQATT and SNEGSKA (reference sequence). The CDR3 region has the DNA TGCAGTGCTAGAGATAGCCTAGCCCCCACCCCATACAATGAGCAGTTCTTC. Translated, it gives CSARDSLAPTPYNEQFF.

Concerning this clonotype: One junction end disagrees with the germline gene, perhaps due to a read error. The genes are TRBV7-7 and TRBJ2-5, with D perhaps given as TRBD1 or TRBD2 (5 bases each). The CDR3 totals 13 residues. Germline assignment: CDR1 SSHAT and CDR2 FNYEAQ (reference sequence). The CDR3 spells CASSFQGREIQYF. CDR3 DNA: TGCGCTAGCAGCTTTCAGGGAAGAGAGATCCAGTACTTC.

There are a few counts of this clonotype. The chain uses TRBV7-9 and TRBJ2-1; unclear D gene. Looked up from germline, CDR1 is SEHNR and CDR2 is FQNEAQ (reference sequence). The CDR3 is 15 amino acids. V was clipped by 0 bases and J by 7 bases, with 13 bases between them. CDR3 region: CASSLAVLSSNEQFF. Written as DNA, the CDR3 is TGTGCCAGCAGCTTAGCCGTCTTGTCGTCGAATGAGCAGTTCTTC.

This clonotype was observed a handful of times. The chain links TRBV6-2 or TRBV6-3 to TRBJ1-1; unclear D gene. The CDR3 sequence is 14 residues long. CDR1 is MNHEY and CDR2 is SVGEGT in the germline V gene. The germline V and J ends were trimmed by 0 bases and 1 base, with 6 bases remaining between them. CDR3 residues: CASSYSIQNTEAFF. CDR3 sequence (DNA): TGTGCCAGCAGTTACTCGATACAGAACACTGAAGCTTTCTTT.

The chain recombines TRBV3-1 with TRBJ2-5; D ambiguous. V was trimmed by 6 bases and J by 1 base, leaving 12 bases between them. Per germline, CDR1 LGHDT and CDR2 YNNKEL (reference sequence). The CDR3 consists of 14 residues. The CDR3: CASRHSGPQETQYF. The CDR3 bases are TGTGCCAGCAGACATTCCGGGCCCCAAGAGACCCAGTACTTC.

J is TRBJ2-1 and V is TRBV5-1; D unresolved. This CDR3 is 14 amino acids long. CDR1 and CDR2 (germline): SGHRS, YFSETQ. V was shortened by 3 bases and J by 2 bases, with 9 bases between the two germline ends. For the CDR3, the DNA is TGCGCCAGCAGCTCGGATAGCACCTACAATGAGCAGTTCTTC. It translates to CASSSDSTYNEQFF. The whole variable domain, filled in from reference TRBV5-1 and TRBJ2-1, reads KAGVTQTPRYLIKTRGQQVTLSCSPISGHRSVSWYQQTPGQGLQFLFEYFSETQRNKGNFPGRFSGRQFSNSRSEMNVSTLELGDSALYLCASSSDSTYNEQFFGPGTRLTVL.

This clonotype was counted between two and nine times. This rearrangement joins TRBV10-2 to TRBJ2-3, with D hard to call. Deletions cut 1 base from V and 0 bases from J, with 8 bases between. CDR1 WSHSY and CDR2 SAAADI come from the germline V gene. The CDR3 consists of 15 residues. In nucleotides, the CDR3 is TGCGCCAGCAGTGAGTACCAGCCTAGCACAGATACGCAGTATTTT. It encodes CASSEYQPSTDTQYF.

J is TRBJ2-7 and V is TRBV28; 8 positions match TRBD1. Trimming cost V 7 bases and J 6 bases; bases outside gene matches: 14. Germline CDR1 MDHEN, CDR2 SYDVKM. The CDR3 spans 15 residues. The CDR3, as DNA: TGTGCCAGCACCTTAATCGGACAGGGTACACTCGAGCAGTACTTC. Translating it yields CASTLIGQGTLEQYF.

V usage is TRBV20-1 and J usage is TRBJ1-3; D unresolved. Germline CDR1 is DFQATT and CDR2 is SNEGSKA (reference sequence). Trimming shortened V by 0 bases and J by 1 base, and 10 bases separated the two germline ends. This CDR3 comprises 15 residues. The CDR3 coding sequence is TGCAGTGCTAGAGATTTTGTGGGGTCTGGAAACACCATATATTTT. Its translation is CSARDFVGSGNTIYF.

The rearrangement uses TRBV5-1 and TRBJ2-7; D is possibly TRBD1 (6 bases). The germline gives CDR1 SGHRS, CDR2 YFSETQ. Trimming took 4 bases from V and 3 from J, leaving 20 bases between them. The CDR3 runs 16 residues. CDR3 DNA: TGCGCCAGCAGCCCCGCCGGGACATCGGATATCTACGAGCAGTACTTC. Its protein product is CASSPAGTSDIYEQYF.

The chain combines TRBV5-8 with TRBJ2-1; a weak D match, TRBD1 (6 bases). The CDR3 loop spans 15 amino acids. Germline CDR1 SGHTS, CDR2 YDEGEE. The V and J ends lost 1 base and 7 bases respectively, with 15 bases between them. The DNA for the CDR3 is TGTGCCAGCAGCTTGAGGGTCAGGGGCCTGAATGAGCAGTTCTTC. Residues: CASSLRVRGLNEQFF.

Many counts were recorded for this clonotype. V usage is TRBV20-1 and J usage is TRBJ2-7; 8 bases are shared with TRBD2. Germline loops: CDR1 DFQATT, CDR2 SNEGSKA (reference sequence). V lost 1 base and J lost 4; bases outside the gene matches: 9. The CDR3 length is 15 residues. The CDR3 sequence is CSARVGSGDLYEQYF. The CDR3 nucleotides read TGCAGTGCTAGAGTTGGTAGCGGGGACCTTTACGAGCAGTACTTC.

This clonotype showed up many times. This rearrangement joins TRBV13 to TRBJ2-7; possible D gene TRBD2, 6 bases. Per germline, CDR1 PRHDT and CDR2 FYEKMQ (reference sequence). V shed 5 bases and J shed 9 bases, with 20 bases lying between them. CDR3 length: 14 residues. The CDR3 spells CASSPRDFLEVQYF. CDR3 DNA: TGTGCCAGCAGCCCTCGGGACTTCCTAGAGGTGCAGTACTTC.

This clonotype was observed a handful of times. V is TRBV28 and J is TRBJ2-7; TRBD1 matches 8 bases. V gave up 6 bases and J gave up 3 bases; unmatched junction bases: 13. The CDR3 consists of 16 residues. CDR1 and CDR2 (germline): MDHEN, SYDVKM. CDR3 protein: CASRSSSGQANYEQYF. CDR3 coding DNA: TGTGCCAGCAGATCATCCTCGGGACAGGCCAACTACGAGCAGTACTTC. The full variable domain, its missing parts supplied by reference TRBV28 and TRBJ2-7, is DVKVTQSSRYLVKRTGEKVFLECVQDMDHENMFWYRQDPGLGLRLIYFSYDVKMKEKGDIPEGYSVSREKKERFSLILESASTNQTSMYLCASRSSSGQANYEQYFGPGTRLTVT.

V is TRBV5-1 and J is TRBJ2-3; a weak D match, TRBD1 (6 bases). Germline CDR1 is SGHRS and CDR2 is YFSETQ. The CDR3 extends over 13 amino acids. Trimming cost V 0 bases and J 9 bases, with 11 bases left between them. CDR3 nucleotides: TGCGCCAGCAGCTTGGAGGGGGAATCGACGCAGTATTTT. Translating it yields CASSLEGESTQYF.

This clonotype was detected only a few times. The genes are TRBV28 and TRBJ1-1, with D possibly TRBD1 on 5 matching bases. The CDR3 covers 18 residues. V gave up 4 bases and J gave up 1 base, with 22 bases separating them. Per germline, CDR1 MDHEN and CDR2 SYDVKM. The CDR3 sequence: CASSSWGGGRGKNTEAFF. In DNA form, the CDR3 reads TGTGCCAGCAGTTCGTGGGGCGGAGGGCGGGGGAAGAACACTGAAGCTTTCTTT.

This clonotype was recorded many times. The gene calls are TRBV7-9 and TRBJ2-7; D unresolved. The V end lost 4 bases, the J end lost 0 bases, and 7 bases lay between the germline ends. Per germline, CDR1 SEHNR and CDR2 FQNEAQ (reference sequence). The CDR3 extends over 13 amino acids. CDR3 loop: CASSSWNSYEQYF. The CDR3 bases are TGTGCCAGCAGCTCGTGGAACTCCTACGAGCAGTACTTC.

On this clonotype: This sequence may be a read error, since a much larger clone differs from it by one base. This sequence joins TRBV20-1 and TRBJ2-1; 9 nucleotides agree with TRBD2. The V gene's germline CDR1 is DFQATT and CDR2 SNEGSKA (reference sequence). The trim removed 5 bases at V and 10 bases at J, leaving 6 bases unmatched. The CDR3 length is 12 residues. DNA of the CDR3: TGCAGTGCTGGGACTAGCAATTACGAGCAGTTCTTC. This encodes CSAGTSNYEQFF.

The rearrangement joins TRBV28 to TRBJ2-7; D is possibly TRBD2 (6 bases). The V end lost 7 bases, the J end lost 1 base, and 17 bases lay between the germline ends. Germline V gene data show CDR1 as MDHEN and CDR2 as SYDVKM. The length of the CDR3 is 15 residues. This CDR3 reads CASNGSGTSSYEQYF. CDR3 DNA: TGTGCCAGCAATGGGTCGGGGACTTCATCCTACGAGCAGTACTTC.

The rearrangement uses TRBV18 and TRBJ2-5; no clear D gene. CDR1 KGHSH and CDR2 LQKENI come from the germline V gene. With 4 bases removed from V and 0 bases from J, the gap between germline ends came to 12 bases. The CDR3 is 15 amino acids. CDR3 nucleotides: TGTGCCAGCTCACTTCTGGTAGGGTACCAAGAGACCCAGTACTTC. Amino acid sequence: CASSLLVGYQETQYF.